These T cell receptor beta chains were read from a single sample in a study of cytomegalovirus exposure and HLA in healthy donors. The method was immunoSEQ multiplex PCR; TCRdb's version includes in-frame clones alone and lacks a portion of them. The sample consists of 150,000 to 200,000 clones, 87% of them appearing once. The source material was PBMCs. These receptors all come from a woman aged 25 to 39 in good health and CMV-seronegative. CDR3s include the opening cysteine and the closing phenylalanine or tryptophan. Fields, in order: V gene, J gene, clone size, D gene, CDR3 protein, CDR3 DNA. The D gene is left open where the match is weak. The size field is filled for only some rows; it gives once, few, many or a size class.

v_gene: TRBV4-1; j_gene: TRBJ2-3; abundance: NA; d_gene: NA; CDR3aa: CASSQTAGTPDTQYF; CDR3nt: TGCGCCAGCAGCCAGACTGCTGGAACCCCAGATACGCAGTATTTT
v_gene: TRBV7-9; j_gene: TRBJ2-7; abundance: NA; d_gene: TRBD2; CDR3aa: CASSPLAGGPHEQYF; CDR3nt: TGTGCCAGCAGCCCCCTAGCGGGGGGGCCCCACGAGCAGTACTTC
v_gene: TRBV5-1; j_gene: TRBJ2-3; abundance: NA; d_gene: TRBD2; CDR3aa: CASSRGTSGAEDTQYF; CDR3nt: TGCGCCAGCAGCAGGGGGACTAGCGGGGCTGAAGATACGCAGTATTTT
v_gene: TRBV19; j_gene: TRBJ1-2; abundance: NA; d_gene: TRBD1; CDR3aa: CASSIPRTGGLGYGYTF; CDR3nt: TGTGCCAGTAGTATCCCCCGGACAGGGGGCTTAGGCTATGGCTACACCTTC
v_gene: TRBV19; j_gene: TRBJ1-1; abundance: NA; d_gene: TRBD1; CDR3aa: CASSTGTDYTEAFF; CDR3nt: TGTGCCAGTAGTACCGGGACAGACTACACTGAAGCTTTCTTT
v_gene: TRBV7-8; j_gene: TRBJ2-3; abundance: NA; d_gene: TRBD2; CDR3aa: CASSLLGLAGGDTQYF; CDR3nt: TGTGCCAGCAGCTTACTAGGACTAGCGGGGGGAGATACGCAGTATTTT
v_gene: TRBV9; j_gene: TRBJ2-1; abundance: NA; d_gene: TRBD2; CDR3aa: CASSVGRGGFNEQFF; CDR3nt: TGTGCCAGCAGCGTAGGGCGGGGGGGCTTCAATGAGCAGTTCTTC
v_gene: TRBV4-1; j_gene: TRBJ1-2; abundance: few; d_gene: NA; CDR3aa: CASSQEHINYGYTF; CDR3nt: TGCGCCAGCAGCCAAGAGCACATAAACTATGGCTACACCTTC
v_gene: TRBV2; j_gene: TRBJ1-5; abundance: NA; d_gene: NA; CDR3aa: CASSERQGGRNQPQHF; CDR3nt: TGTGCCAGCAGTGAACGGCAGGGTGGTCGCAATCAGCCCCAGCATTTT
v_gene: TRBV5-1; j_gene: TRBJ2-1; abundance: NA; d_gene: TRBD2; CDR3aa: CASSPERGGSLEQFF; CDR3nt: TGCGCCAGCAGCCCGGAGCGGGGGGGCAGTCTTGAGCAGTTCTTC
v_gene: TRBV7-9; j_gene: TRBJ1-3; abundance: NA; d_gene: NA; CDR3aa: CASSLEGSWWIYF; CDR3nt: TGTGCCAGCAGCCTGGAGGGGTCCTGGTGGATATATTTT
v_gene: TRBV27; j_gene: TRBJ1-6; abundance: NA; d_gene: NA; CDR3aa: CASTGVFSNSPLHF; CDR3nt: TGTGCCAGCACGGGGGTTTTCTCCAATTCACCCCTCCACTTT
v_gene: TRBV2; j_gene: TRBJ2-5; abundance: NA; d_gene: NA; CDR3aa: CASNGQGQETQYF; CDR3nt: TGTGCCAGCAACGGCCAGGGCCAAGAGACCCAGTACTTC
v_gene: TRBV14; j_gene: TRBJ2-5; abundance: NA; d_gene: NA; CDR3aa: CASSPTVGTQYF; CDR3nt: TGTGCCAGCAGCCCGACAGTAGGGACCCAGTACTTC
v_gene: TRBV19; j_gene: TRBJ1-4; abundance: NA; d_gene: NA; CDR3aa: CASSSVGGSEKLFF; CDR3nt: TGTGCCAGTAGTAGTGTAGGAGGGTCGGAAAAACTGTTTTTT
v_gene: TRBV27; j_gene: TRBJ2-7; abundance: NA; d_gene: TRBD2; CDR3aa: CASSGPLLAGSYEQYF; CDR3nt: TGTGCCAGCAGTGGTCCTCTGTTAGCGGGGTCCTACGAGCAGTACTTC
v_gene: TRBV27; j_gene: TRBJ2-3; abundance: NA; d_gene: TRBD1; CDR3aa: CASSSGQTLDTQYF; CDR3nt: TGTGCCAGCAGTTCGGGACAGACTCTAGATACGCAGTATTTT
v_gene: TRBV6-1; j_gene: TRBJ1-5; abundance: few; d_gene: NA; CDR3aa: CASSDRGGVFKPQHF; CDR3nt: TGTGCCAGCAGTGACAGGGGTGGAGTTTTCAAGCCCCAGCATTTT
v_gene: TRBV13; j_gene: TRBJ2-7; abundance: NA; d_gene: TRBD1; CDR3aa: CASTKAGGRYEQYF; CDR3nt: TGTGCCAGCACCAAAGCAGGGGGCCGCTACGAGCAGTACTTC
v_gene: TRBV6-1; j_gene: TRBJ1-4; abundance: NA; d_gene: NA; CDR3aa: CASGRTNEKLFF; CDR3nt: TGTGCCAGCGGGAGGACTAATGAAAAACTGTTTTTT
v_gene: TRBV7-6; j_gene: TRBJ1-6; abundance: NA; d_gene: NA; CDR3aa: CASSLDSDGPLHF; CDR3nt: TGTGCCAGCAGCTTGGACTCCGACGGACCCCTCCACTTT
v_gene: TRBV6-5; j_gene: TRBJ2-7; abundance: NA; d_gene: TRBD1; CDR3aa: CASSRQGEQYF; CDR3nt: TGTGCCAGCAGTCGACAGGGCGAGCAGTACTTC